The following is a TCR beta chain sequence with its context. Its antigen is unknown. The source of the sample is a study of CD8+ T cells in alopecia areata. Study information: Tofacitinib was given for 6 to 18 months, then stopped for 6 months.

General study results and limits: Clonality in the scalp and expanded CD8+ clones ranked among the top 100 were significantly decreased by tofacitinib.

RNA was isolated and reverse transcribed to cDNA, the sequencing template. TCRdb's table, derived via immunoSEQ multiplex PCR, lists solely in-frame clones and lacks some. This table has about 220,000 clones, 50% to 60% appearing once. The treatment is: oral pan-JAK inhibitor, 5-10 mg twice daily. Alopecia areata patients gave lesional scalp punch biopsies and peripheral blood samples. The clonotype was recovered from a human donor with alopecia areata. Sequenced material: CD4+ T cells sorted from blood, taken at week 4, from a patient treated with tofacitinib.

CDR3 sequence: CASSENSGANVLTF. CDR3 in DNA: TGTGCCAGCAGCGAGAACTCTGGGGCCAACGTCCTGACTTTC. This chain connects TRBV11-2 to TRBJ2-6; D not certain. V was trimmed by 5 bases and J by 0 bases, leaving 5 bases between them. The CDR3 contains 14 residues. Germline lookup yields CDR1 SGHAT and CDR2 FQNNGV.